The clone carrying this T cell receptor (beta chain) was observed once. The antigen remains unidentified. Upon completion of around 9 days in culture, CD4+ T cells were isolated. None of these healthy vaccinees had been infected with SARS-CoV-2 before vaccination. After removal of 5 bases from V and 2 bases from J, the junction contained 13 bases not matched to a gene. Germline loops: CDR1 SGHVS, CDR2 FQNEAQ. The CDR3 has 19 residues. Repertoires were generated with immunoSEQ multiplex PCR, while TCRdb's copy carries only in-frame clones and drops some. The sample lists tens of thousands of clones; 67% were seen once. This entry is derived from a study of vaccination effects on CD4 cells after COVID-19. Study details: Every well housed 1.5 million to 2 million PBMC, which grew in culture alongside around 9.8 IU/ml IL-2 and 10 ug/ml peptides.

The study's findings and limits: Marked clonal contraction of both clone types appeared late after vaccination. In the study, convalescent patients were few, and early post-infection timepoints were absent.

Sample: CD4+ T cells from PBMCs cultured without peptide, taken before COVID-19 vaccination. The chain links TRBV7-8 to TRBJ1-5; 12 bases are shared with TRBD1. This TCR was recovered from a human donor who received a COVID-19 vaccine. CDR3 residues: CASSHRGGDRGHRNQPQHF. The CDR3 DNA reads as TGTGCCAGCAGCCACCGTGGAGGGGACAGGGGGCATCGCAATCAGCCCCAGCATTTT. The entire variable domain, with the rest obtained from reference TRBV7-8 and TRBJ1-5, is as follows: GAGVSQSPRYKVAKRGQDVALRCDPISGHVSLFWYQQALGQGPEFLTYFQNEAQLDKSGLPSDRFFAERPEGSVSTLKIQRTQQEDSAVYLCASSHRGGDRGHRNQPQHFGDGTRLSIL.